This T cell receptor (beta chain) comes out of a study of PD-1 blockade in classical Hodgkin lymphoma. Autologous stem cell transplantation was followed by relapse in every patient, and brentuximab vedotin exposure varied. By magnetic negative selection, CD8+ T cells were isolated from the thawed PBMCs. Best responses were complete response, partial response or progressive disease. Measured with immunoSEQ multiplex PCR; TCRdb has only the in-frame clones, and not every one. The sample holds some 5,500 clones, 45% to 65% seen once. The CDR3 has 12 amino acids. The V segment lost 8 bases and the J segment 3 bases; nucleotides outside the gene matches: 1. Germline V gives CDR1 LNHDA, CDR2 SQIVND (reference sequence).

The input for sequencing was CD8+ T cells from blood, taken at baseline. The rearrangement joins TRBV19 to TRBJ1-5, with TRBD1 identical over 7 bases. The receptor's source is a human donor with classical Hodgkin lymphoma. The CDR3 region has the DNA TGTGCCAGTGGGACAGCCAATCAGCCCCAGCATTTT. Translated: CASGTANQPQHF.